This section outlines one T cell receptor beta chain sequence together with its context. Its target is unknown. These data originate in a study of cytomegalovirus exposure and HLA in healthy donors. For the study at large: Among the approximately 400 donors who were genotyped, approximately 83% fell in the genetic ancestry cluster that is associated with self-reported Caucasian donors. Study-wide points: When presence/absence was analysed, sequencing depth was taken to be roughly uniform across donors. While the bulk of TCR sequences proved rare, some public TCRs turned up in many donors.

60 Vbeta and 13 Jbeta primers were used in PCR. TCRdb's copy holds only in-frame clones and misses some; the assay was immunoSEQ multiplex PCR. The table includes around 130,000 clones, about four fifths detected once. Germline CDR1 and CDR2: MRHNA and SNTAGT. The V end lost 0 bases, the J end lost 0 bases, and 3 bases lay between the germline ends. CDR3 length: 15 residues. The rearrangement links TRBV6-4 to TRBJ2-6; D not certain. The source is a man aged 25-40 years in good health and CMV-seronegative. Material: PBMCs. The CDR3 sequence is CASSDSSSGANVLTF. CDR3 in DNA: TGTGCCAGCAGTGACTCGAGCTCTGGGGCCAACGTCCTGACTTTC.